One and the same sample provided the 32 T cell receptor beta chains below, sequenced in a study of CD8 T cells in Susac syndrome (dated by TCRdb to the late 2010s). Receptors were amplified or captured by the immunoSEQ multiplex PCR assay. RNA was extracted using the RNeasy kit, and roughly 0.5 to 1 ug of the RNA was reverse transcribed with random hexamers. The raw public reads went through TCRdb reprocessing: fastp at Q25, MiXCR clone calling, in-frame beta chains kept. Each CDR3 protein appears once, grouped with its most common genes and DNA. In all, the sample holds a few hundred thousand distinct CDR3 sequences, and around 95% of those were seen once. The ten biggest clones cover 0.055% to 0.075% of the sample. Sample: CD4+ T cells from PBMCs. Source of these receptors: a human donor with multiple sclerosis.

The V gene is TRBV20-1, the J gene TRBJ2-7; a weak D match, TRBD1 (8 bases). CDR3 length equals 13 residues. V was cut by 4 bases and J by 4 bases, with 14 bases left in between. Germline assignment: CDR1 DFQATT and CDR2 SNEGSKA (reference sequence). The CDR3: CSATGQGGYEQYV. The CDR3 DNA is TGCAGTGCTACTGGACAGGGAGGGTACGAGCAGTACGTC.

CDR3 loop: CASSLYGPNTGELFF. The CDR3 DNA is TGTGCCAGCAGCTTATACGGGCCGAACACCGGGGAGCTGTTTTTT. The rearrangement links TRBV7-3 to TRBJ2-2; D unresolved. Trimming left V 2 bases short and J 0 bases short, with 7 bases between. The length of the CDR3 is 15 residues. Germline CDR1 reads SGHTA; CDR2 reads FQGTGA.

V gene TRBV19 combines with J gene TRBJ1-5; 7 bases are shared with TRBD1. Germline-derived CDR1 and CDR2 are LNHDA and SQIVND (reference sequence). V was clipped by 6 bases and J by 5 bases; unmatched bases: 13. The CDR3 has 16 residues. The CDR3 region has the DNA TGTGCCAGTAGCCCAAAAACACAGGGGAAAGATCAGCCCCAGCATTTT. Translated, it gives CASSPKTQGKDQPQHF.

This rearrangement joins TRBV7-6 to TRBJ2-3, with D possibly TRBD2 on 5 matching bases. Germline lookup yields CDR1 SGHVS and CDR2 FNYEAQ. The CDR3 loop spans 13 amino acids. Trimming cost V 5 bases and J 4 bases, with 10 bases left between them. This CDR3 is CASSHGVPDTQYF. CDR3 bases: TGTGCCAGCAGCCACGGGGTCCCAGATACGCAGTATTTT.

V usage is TRBV6-5 and J usage is TRBJ2-7; perhaps TRBD2 as D (5 bases). This CDR3 is 13 amino acids long. Looked up from germline, CDR1 is MNHEY and CDR2 is SVGAGI. With 8 bases removed from V and 2 bases from J, the gap between germline ends came to 13 bases. CDR3 bases: TGTGCCAGCCGGGTGGGAGTTACCTACGAGCAGTACTTC. This encodes CASRVGVTYEQYF.

V gene TRBV12-3 or TRBV12-4 combines with J gene TRBJ1-2; no definite D call. The CDR3 covers 13 residues. Trimming removed 5 bases from V and 6 bases from J, with 13 bases in between. CDR3 DNA: TGTGCCAGCAGTAGATGGAACGGGGATGGCTACACCTTC. It codes for CASSRWNGDGYTF.

J is TRBJ2-3 and V is TRBV7-3, with D possibly being TRBD1 or TRBD2 (5 bases each). Per the germline V gene, CDR1 is SGHTA and CDR2 is FQGTGA. Trimming shortened V by 2 bases and J by 6 bases, and 18 bases separated the two germline ends. This CDR3 is built from 16 residues. Written as DNA, the CDR3 is TGTGCCAGCAGCTTATTGTCGGGGACCCTCGGGGATACGCAGTATTTT. It encodes CASSLLSGTLGDTQYF.

This clonotype was found once. This rearrangement joins TRBV19 to TRBJ2-5, with a tentative D call TRBD2 (5 bases). The CDR3 runs 14 residues. CDR1 is LNHDA, CDR2 SQIVND, per germline (reference sequence). V lost 6 bases, J lost 5 bases, and 16 bases lay in between. CDR3 protein: CASRLDFTHETQYF. The CDR3 nucleotides are TGTGCCAGTAGATTGGACTTTACCCACGAGACCCAGTACTTC.

The chain couples TRBV6-1 to TRBJ2-2, with 7 bases identical to TRBD1. The CDR3 runs 15 residues. The V and J ends lost 7 bases and 2 bases, in that order; junction bases with no gene match: 7. The germline V gene has CDR1 MNHNS and CDR2 SASEGT. For the CDR3, the DNA is TGTGCCAGCACCCAGACAGGGCTTAACACCGGGGAGCTGTTTTTT. Protein: CASTQTGLNTGELFF.

The V and J genes are TRBV20-1 and TRBJ2-3, with 11 positions matching TRBD2. From germline, CDR1 is DFQATT and CDR2 SNEGSKA (reference sequence). V trimming: 3 bases; J trimming: 3 bases; junction bases outside the gene matches: 5. This CDR3 is built from 15 residues. The CDR3 DNA is TGCAGTGCTAGCGTCTCTAGCGGGGGGACAGATACGCAGTATTTT. The encoded protein is CSASVSSGGTDTQYF.

V is TRBV5-6 and J is TRBJ1-1, with unresolved D. The CDR3 extends over 14 amino acids. From germline, CDR1 is SGHDT and CDR2 YYEEEE. V lost 4 bases and J 0 bases, leaving 10 bases between the germline ends. The CDR3 DNA reads as TGTGCCAGCAGCGTACCTAGGATGAACACTGAAGCTTTCTTT. This gives the protein CASSVPRMNTEAFF.

The CDR3 reads CASKSSPKTGNTIYF. In nucleotides, the CDR3 is TGTGCCAGTAAATCCAGCCCAAAGACTGGAAACACCATATATTTT. The rearrangement uses TRBV19 and TRBJ1-3, with unresolved D. The CDR3 is 15 amino acids. The germline V gene encodes CDR1 LNHDA and CDR2 SQIVND (reference sequence). Trimming left V 7 bases short and J 2 bases short, with 15 bases between.

Remarks on this clonotype: Relative to the germline gene, one junction end is altered; a read error may explain this. The chain has TRBV6-5 and TRBJ1-2; a weak D match, TRBD1 (5 bases). This CDR3 region has 13 residues. Germline values: CDR1 MNHEY, CDR2 SVGAGI. The CDR3, as DNA: TGTGCCAGCAGATTCCGGGACTCTGGGCCCGAGCTCTTC. Amino acid sequence: CASRFRDSGPELF.

Here the CDR3 reads CAWSKGQRVRTADTQYF. The CDR3 DNA reads as TGTGCCTGGAGTAAAGGGCAGCGGGTCCGGACTGCTGATACGCAGTATTTT. The chain links TRBV30 to TRBJ2-3; the D gene is possibly TRBD2 (6 bases). From germline, CDR1 is GTSNPN and CDR2 SVGIG (reference sequence). The CDR3 loop spans 17 amino acids. Trimming left V 2 bases short and J 6 bases short, with 24 bases between.

This clonotype was seen once. This chain links TRBV12-3 or TRBV12-4 with TRBJ2-2; tentative D call: TRBD1 (5 bases). The CDR3 totals 15 residues. The V and J ends lost 5 bases and 4 bases respectively, with 14 bases between them. CDR3 DNA: TGTGCCAGCAGTCCCCATCAGGGCGGCACCGGGGAGCTGTTTTTT. This gives the protein CASSPHQGGTGELFF.

The rearrangement joins TRBV5-1 to TRBJ2-1; 9 bases align to TRBD2. The ends lost 2 bases at V and 8 bases at J; junction bases unmatched: 8. The CDR3 extends over 15 amino acids. Germline CDR1 is SGHRS and CDR2 is YFSETQ. The CDR3 spells CASSFGAGGPDEQFF. Here the CDR3 DNA reads TGCGCCAGCAGCTTCGGAGCGGGAGGTCCCGATGAGCAGTTCTTC. Based on the CDR3 plus reference TRBV5-1 and TRBJ2-1, the full variable domain is KAGVTQTPRYLIKTRGQQVTLSCSPISGHRSVSWYQQTPGQGLQFLFEYFSETQRNKGNFPGRFSGRQFSNSRSEMNVSTLELGDSALYLCASSFGAGGPDEQFFGPGTRLTVL.

The CDR3 reads CASTVQVGANTGELFF. In DNA form, the CDR3 reads TGTGCCAGCACGGTTCAAGTGGGAGCGAACACCGGGGAGCTGTTTTTT. This chain uses TRBV7-2 with TRBJ2-2; D might be TRBD2 (5 bases). Germline assignment: CDR1 SGHTA and CDR2 FQGNSA. CDR3 length: 16 residues. Trimming cost V 7 bases and J 0 bases, with 15 bases left between them. Combining the CDR3 with reference TRBV7-2 and TRBJ2-2 gives the whole variable domain GAGVSQSPSNKVTEKGKDVELRCDPISGHTALYWYRQSLGQGLEFLIYFQGNSAPDKSGLPSDRFSAERTGGSVSTLTIQRTQQEDSAVYLCASTVQVGANTGELFFGEGSRLTVL.

The rearrangement links TRBV2 to TRBJ2-6; D uncertain. V dropped 6 bases and J dropped 0 bases, with 9 bases sitting between them. Per the germline V gene, CDR1 is SNHLY and CDR2 is FYNNEI. This CDR3 spans 15 amino acids. CDR3 protein: CASRRDNSGANVLTF. CDR3 bases: TGTGCCAGCAGGAGAGACAACTCTGGGGCCAACGTCCTGACTTTC. Looking up the rest from reference TRBV2 and TRBJ2-6 gives the full variable domain: EPEVTQTPSHQVTQMGQEVILRCVPISNHLYFYWYRQILGQKVEFLVSFYNNEISEKSEIFDDQFSVERPDGSNFTLKIRSTKLEDSAMYFCASRRDNSGANVLTFGAGSRLTVL.

This clonotype appeared once. This rearrangement joins TRBV9 to TRBJ1-1; D gene uncertain. V lost 0 bases and J 4 bases, leaving 16 bases between the germline ends. Germline V gene sequence: CDR1 SGDLS, CDR2 YYNGEE. This CDR3 has 16 residues. CDR3 sequence reads: CASSVDPHTSLTEAFF. The DNA for the CDR3 is TGTGCCAGCAGCGTAGACCCCCATACCTCACTCACTGAAGCTTTCTTT.

The chain employs TRBV15 and TRBJ2-2; 10 bases align to TRBD1. J lost 0 bases, V lost 5 bases, and 0 bases had no gene match. Germline V lookup: CDR1 LNHNV, CDR2 YYDKDF (reference sequence). This CDR3 has 15 residues. CDR3 coding DNA: TGTGCCACCAGCGGGACAGGGGCGAACACCGGGGAGCTGTTTTTT. Translation gives CATSGTGANTGELFF.

The gene calls are TRBV24-1 and TRBJ2-5; D might be TRBD2 (6 bases). The V end lost 4 bases, the J end lost 3 bases, and 14 bases lay between the germline ends. The germline V gene encodes CDR1 KGHDR and CDR2 SFDVKD. The CDR3 extends over 15 amino acids. CDR3 nucleotides: TGTGCCACCAGTGACCTCATGGAGGGGAAAGAGACCCAGTACTTC. Its translation is CATSDLMEGKETQYF.

The CDR3, as DNA: TGTGCCAGCAGGAACTCCGGGACAGGAGTAGATGGCTACACCTTC. It yields the protein CASRNSGTGVDGYTF. This chain uses TRBV5-4 with TRBJ1-2, with 8 bases identical to TRBD1. CDR3 size: 15 residues. Losses at the gene ends were 5 bases for V and 6 bases for J; bases not matched to a gene: 12. Germline-derived CDR1 and CDR2 are SGHNT and YYREEE (reference sequence).

The CDR3: CASSESTGGPYEQYV. Here the CDR3 DNA reads TGTGCCAGCAGTGAGTCGACAGGGGGCCCCTACGAGCAGTACGTC. The chain combines TRBV2 with TRBJ2-7; the match to TRBD1 covers 10 bases. The V gene's germline CDR1 is SNHLY and CDR2 FYNNEI. V shed 3 bases and J 2 bases; nucleotides not matched to a gene: 4. The CDR3 has 15 residues.

V gene TRBV6-2 or TRBV6-3 combines with J gene TRBJ2-4; 10 bases align to TRBD1. The CDR3 consists of 15 residues. Looked up from germline, CDR1 is MNHEY and CDR2 is SVGEGT. V was clipped by 6 bases and J by 6 bases; unmatched bases: 8. In DNA form, the CDR3 reads TGTGCCAGCAGGCCACTCCGGGACAGGGGAAACATTCAGTACTTC. Protein product: CASRPLRDRGNIQYF.

This clonotype was found once. This rearrangement joins TRBV5-6 to TRBJ1-1, with D tentatively TRBD1 (6 bases). The CDR3 length is 14 residues. V was cut by 4 bases and J by 3 bases, with 13 bases left in between. Per germline, CDR1 SGHDT and CDR2 YYEEEE. The CDR3 reads CASSHGGGDTEAFF. CDR3 nucleotide sequence: TGTGCCAGCAGCCACGGAGGGGGAGACACTGAAGCTTTCTTT. Combining the CDR3 with reference TRBV5-6 and TRBJ1-1 gives the whole variable domain DAGVTQSPTHLIKTRGQQVTLRCSPKSGHDTVSWYQQALGQGPQFIFQYYEEEERQRGNFPDRFSGHQFPNYSSELNVNALLLGDSALYLCASSHGGGDTEAFFGQGTRLTVV.

The chain uses TRBV7-9 and TRBJ2-7; 7 bases fit TRBD2. Unmatched junction bases numbered 6, after V lost 1 base and J lost 6 bases. Per the germline V gene, CDR1 is SEHNR and CDR2 is FQNEAQ (reference sequence). The CDR3 covers 14 residues. The CDR3 bases are TGTGCCAGCAGCTTAGGCGGGGGTGCTTCCGAGCAGTACTTC. It encodes CASSLGGGASEQYF.

In its sample, this clonotype was seen once. This rearrangement joins TRBV4-1 to TRBJ2-1, with D perhaps TRBD1 (5 bases). Germline V gives CDR1 MGHRA, CDR2 YSYEKL. CDR3 size: 15 residues. V was trimmed by 0 bases and J by 5 bases, leaving 11 bases between them. CDR3 sequence reads: CASSQESTGHNEQFF. The CDR3, as DNA: TGCGCCAGCAGCCAAGAGTCCACAGGACACAATGAGCAGTTCTTC.

The chain has TRBV2 and TRBJ2-7, with 8 bases that match TRBD1. The CDR3 loop spans 13 amino acids. Germline CDR1 and CDR2: SNHLY and FYNNEI. V lost 8 bases and J lost 6; bases outside the gene matches: 9. The CDR3 here is CASSGQGFGEQYV. The CDR3 DNA sequence: TGTGCCAGCTCAGGACAGGGTTTTGGCGAGCAGTACGTC.

The chain has TRBV20-1 and TRBJ1-1; D is uncertain. Germline V CDR1 and CDR2: DFQATT, SNEGSKA (reference sequence). There are 13 residues in the CDR3. The CDR3 DNA follows: TGCAGGATCGCCGGGAGCCCGAACACTGAAGCTTTCTTT. The encoded protein is CRIAGSPNTEAFF.

This clonotype was recorded once. The CDR3 reads CAIRTGTGIPGANVLTF. CDR3 nucleotides: TGTGCCATCAGGACCGGGACAGGGATCCCTGGGGCCAACGTCCTGACTTTC. The rearrangement joins TRBV10-3 to TRBJ2-6, with 9 bases identical to TRBD1. Trimming removed 6 bases from V and 2 bases from J; junction bases left unmatched: 8. The CDR3 has 17 amino acids. Looked up from germline, CDR1 is ENHRY and CDR2 is SYGVKD.

The chain uses TRBV30 and TRBJ1-2; tentatively, D is TRBD1 (5 bases). This CDR3 is 13 amino acids long. Germline V gene lookup returns CDR1 GTSNPN and CDR2 SVGIG (reference sequence). V shed 0 bases and J shed 6 bases, with 11 bases lying between them. Here the CDR3 reads CAWSVGGTHGYTF. As DNA, the CDR3 is TGTGCCTGGAGTGTCGGGGGAACTCATGGCTACACCTTC.

The J gene is TRBJ2-5, the V gene TRBV29-1; D is undetermined. V shed 4 bases and J shed 1 base, with 13 bases lying between them. The CDR3 has 14 amino acids. From germline, CDR1 is SQVTM and CDR2 ANQGSEA. The CDR3 nucleotides read TGCAGCGTTGTACCCTTCGGATTCCAAGAGACCCAGTACTTC. Translated: CSVVPFGFQETQYF.